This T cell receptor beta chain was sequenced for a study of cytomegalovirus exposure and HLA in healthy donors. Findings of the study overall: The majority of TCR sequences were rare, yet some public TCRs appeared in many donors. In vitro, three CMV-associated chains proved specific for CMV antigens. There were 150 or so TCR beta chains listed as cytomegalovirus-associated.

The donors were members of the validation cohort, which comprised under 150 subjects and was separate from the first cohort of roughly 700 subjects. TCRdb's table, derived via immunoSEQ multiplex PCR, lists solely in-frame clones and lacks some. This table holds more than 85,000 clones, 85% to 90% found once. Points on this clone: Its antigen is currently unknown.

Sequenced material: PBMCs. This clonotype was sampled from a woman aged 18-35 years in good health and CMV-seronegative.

This CDR3 reads CASSPWGTGPNEKLFF. CDR3 sequence (DNA): TGTGCCAGCAGCCCCTGGGGGACAGGGCCGAATGAAAAACTGTTTTTT. The chain is built from TRBV7-8 and TRBJ1-4; 9 bases fit TRBD1. Germline-derived CDR1 and CDR2 are SGHVS and FQNEAQ. This CDR3 has 16 residues. The V and J ends lost 5 bases and 5 bases, in that order; junction bases with no gene match: 9.